Given below is one TCR beta chain in context. The data are from a study of T cell responses to AZD1222 COVID-19 vaccine. Study-level information: Second-dose schedules of about 4 or about 12 weeks were combined.

Trimming removed 3 bases from V and 2 bases from J, with 8 bases in between. CDR1 and CDR2 from the germline V gene are SEHNR and FQNEAQ (reference sequence). This CDR3 is 14 amino acids long. TCRdb's table, derived via immunoSEQ multiplex PCR, lists solely in-frame clones and lacks some. The table shows some 150,000 clones, with about 93% occurring only once. The TCR comes from an adult in good health. The source material was peripheral blood, sampled on day 0 of AZD1222 vaccination. J is TRBJ2-1 and V is TRBV7-9; tentatively, D is TRBD2 (6 bases). CDR3 DNA sequence: TGTGCCAGCAGCTTGGGGGGAACCTACAATGAGCAGTTCTTC. As protein: CASSLGGTYNEQFF.